This T cell receptor (beta chain) is from a study of blood T cell repertoires in COVID-19. Across the whole study: From the United States, Italy and Spain came samples of acute and convalescent COVID-19. T cells, B-cell-depleted T cells, or PBMCs provided the cDNA or gDNA that served as material.

As originally analysed: Estimation of nucleated cell counts relied on the amplification of reference gene primers. Clones were sequenced by immunoSEQ multiplex PCR, and TCRdb holds only the in-frame ones, with some missing. D and trimming were read from the DNA, whereas the V and J calls and clone size are those reported in that table. The sample shows 35,000 to 45,000 clones, roughly 77% of them seen only once. The clonotype was recovered from a human donor in a cohort sampled during active or convalescent COVID-19. The donor label of this sample is uncertain. The sample comprised peripheral blood.

CDR3 amino acids: CASSPTGDTQYF. CDR3 DNA: TGTGCCAGCAGCCCCACAGGGGATACGCAGTATTTT. This rearrangement joins TRBV12-3 or TRBV12-4 to TRBJ2-3; tentatively, D is TRBD1 (6 bases). This CDR3 region has 12 residues. V was trimmed by 6 bases and J by 6 bases, leaving 10 bases between them.